This T cell receptor beta chain is drawn from a study of blood T cells in healthy people across ages. Study in general: With template switching, about one barcoded beta molecule was captured per two T cells. General study points: Across samples, TCR beta diversity tracked strongly with naive T cell percentage.

Germline values: CDR1 SQVTM, CDR2 ANQGSEA. The CDR3 runs 13 residues. The ends lost 7 bases at V and 1 base at J; junction bases unmatched: 6. Comment on this clonotype: Its antigen is undetermined.

A second about 7 to 12 cycle PCR used barcoded and J-beta primers. The authors tagged each cDNA molecule using a template-switch adaptor with 12 random nucleotides. In TCRdb, the 5' RACE reads were re-called with MiXCR into one record per CDR3 protein. The sample shows hundreds of thousands of distinct CDR3 sequences, approximately 59% of them seen only once. Isolated PBMCs totaled at least 6 million in each sample. This chain uses TRBV29-1 with TRBJ1-1, with 7 bases fitting TRBD1. The clonotype originates from a man aged 55 to 70 in good health. Sequencing was done on a sample of blood. DNA of the CDR3: TGCAGCGCCAAGGGACAGCAGAACACTGAAGCTTTCTTT. Translating gives CSAKGQQNTEAFF. The entire variable domain, with the rest obtained from reference TRBV29-1 and TRBJ1-1, is as follows: SAVISQKPSRDICQRGTSLTIQCQVDSQVTMMFWYRQQPGQSLTLIATANQGSEATYESGFVIDKFPISRPNLTFSTLTVSNMSPEDSSIYLCSAKGQQNTEAFFGQGTRLTVV.